The next 26 T cell receptor beta chains were all read from a single sample in a study of cytomegalovirus exposure and HLA in healthy donors. Primers included in the PCR were 60 Vbeta and 13 Jbeta primers. The data were produced by immunoSEQ multiplex PCR, yet TCRdb's version contains in-frame clones alone and is incomplete. The listing contains about 46,000 clones. Sequenced input: PBMCs. These receptor sequences come from a woman aged 40 to 50 in good health and CMV-seronegative.

The rearrangement links TRBV2 to TRBJ1-5; 10 nucleotides match TRBD1. Germline CDR1 and CDR2: SNHLY and FYNNEI. The CDR3 length is 15 residues. Unmatched junction bases numbered 10, after V lost 7 bases and J lost 7 bases. As DNA, the CDR3 is TGTGCCAGCACGACGACAGGGGGCCAGGGGCAGCCCCAGCATTTT. It codes for CASTTTGGQGQPQHF.

V is TRBV5-1 and J is TRBJ2-5; a weak D match, TRBD1 (6 bases). V was pared by 0 bases and J by 1 base, with 10 bases between. The germline CDR1 and CDR2 sequences are SGHRS and YFSETQ. The CDR3 is 15 residues long. DNA for the CDR3: TGCGCCAGCAGCTTGGCCGGGACAACCCAAGAGACCCAGTACTTC. It yields the protein CASSLAGTTQETQYF.

This sequence joins TRBV7-9 and TRBJ2-5; 7 bases are a match to TRBD2. The CDR3 length is 14 residues. Looked up from germline, CDR1 is SEHNR and CDR2 is FQNEAQ (reference sequence). V trimming: 5 bases; J trimming: 5 bases; junction bases outside the gene matches: 8. Here the CDR3 reads CASSERLAVETQYF. DNA of the CDR3: TGTGCCAGCAGCGAGCGACTAGCCGTGGAGACCCAGTACTTC.

The J gene is TRBJ2-1, the V gene TRBV7-9, with 7 positions matching TRBD2. The CDR3 has 16 amino acids. The germline gives CDR1 SEHNR, CDR2 FQNEAQ (reference sequence). The ends lost 3 bases at V and 4 bases at J; junction bases unmatched: 9. The CDR3 loop reads CASSLYSGEVYNEQFF. In nucleotides, the CDR3 is TGTGCCAGCAGCTTGTACAGCGGGGAAGTTTACAATGAGCAGTTCTTC. The entire variable domain, with the rest obtained from reference TRBV7-9 and TRBJ2-1, is as follows: DTGVSQNPRHKITKRGQNVTFRCDPISEHNRLYWYRQTLGQGPEFLTYFQNEAQLEKSRLLSDRFSAERPKGSFSTLEIQRTEQGDSAMYLCASSLYSGEVYNEQFFGPGTRLTVL.

The rearrangement links TRBV29-1 to TRBJ2-3; TRBD2 is a possible D gene (6 bases). Germline lookup yields CDR1 SQVTM and CDR2 ANQGSEA. CDR3 length: 14 amino acids. The V gene lost 2 bases and the J gene lost 1 base, with 10 bases spanning the gap. The CDR3 DNA sequence: TGCAGCGTTGAATGGCGGGATGGCACAGATACGCAGTATTTT. Amino acid sequence: CSVEWRDGTDTQYF.

This chain connects TRBV5-1 to TRBJ2-2, with D possibly TRBD1 on 6 matching bases. The germline CDR1 and CDR2 sequences are SGHRS and YFSETQ. The CDR3 spans 16 residues. V gave up 1 base and J gave up 2 bases, with 12 bases separating them. For the CDR3, the DNA is TGCGCCAGCAGCTTGAGTCTCGGGACAAACACCGGGGAGCTGTTTTTT. Translating gives CASSLSLGTNTGELFF.

V gene TRBV2 combines with J gene TRBJ1-3; 7 nucleotides match TRBD1. The CDR3 has 15 amino acids. The ends lost 3 bases at V and 4 bases at J; junction bases unmatched: 6. CDR1 and CDR2 from the germline V gene are SNHLY and FYNNEI. CDR3 DNA: TGTGCCAGCAGTGACCGAACAGGGGTAGGAAACACCATATATTTT. Its translation is CASSDRTGVGNTIYF.

This chain uses TRBV7-9 with TRBJ2-3, with 10 bases matching TRBD1. Germline loops: CDR1 SEHNR, CDR2 FQNEAQ (reference sequence). The CDR3 is 16 residues long. The V segment lost 1 base and the J segment 5 bases; nucleotides outside the gene matches: 6. The DNA for the CDR3 is TGTGCCAGCAGCTTAGGAGACAGGGGGCGTAGAGATACGCAGTATTTT. Translation: CASSLGDRGRRDTQYF.

This rearrangement joins TRBV18 to TRBJ2-7; 9 nucleotides agree with TRBD2. The junction had 11 bases not matched to a gene; V was cut back by 2 bases and J by 6 bases. The germline CDR1 and CDR2 sequences are KGHSH and LQKENI. The CDR3 extends over 16 amino acids. This CDR3 reads CASSPTTLAGSFEQYF. Written as DNA, the CDR3 is TGTGCCAGCTCACCAACGACCCTAGCGGGGAGTTTCGAGCAGTACTTC.

V and J are TRBV7-2 and TRBJ2-1; the match to TRBD2 covers 7 bases. J was trimmed by 2 bases and V by 5 bases; bases with no gene match: 9. This CDR3 spans 16 amino acids. Looked up from germline, CDR1 is SGHTA and CDR2 is FQGNSA. Here the CDR3 DNA reads TGTGCCAGCAGCCAAACACTAGCGCGACCCTACAATGAGCAGTTCTTC. Its protein product is CASSQTLARPYNEQFF.

The chain carries TRBV27 and TRBJ2-7, with 7 bases aligning to TRBD1. This CDR3 has 14 amino acids. Germline V gives CDR1 MNHEY, CDR2 SMNVEV (reference sequence). Trimming at V came to 1 base and at J to 3 bases, leaving 3 bases not matched to a gene. CDR3 in DNA: TGTGCCAGCAGTTTATGGGACAGACTCTACGAGCAGTACTTC. Its protein is CASSLWDRLYEQYF.

The chain couples TRBV27 to TRBJ2-1, with 9 bases lining up with TRBD1. V gave up 6 bases and J gave up 6 bases; unmatched junction bases: 6. The germline CDR1 and CDR2 sequences are MNHEY and SMNVEV (reference sequence). This CDR3 is built from 14 residues. The CDR3 loop reads CASSPGTGFNEQFF. CDR3 in DNA: TGTGCCAGCAGCCCCGGGACAGGGTTCAATGAGCAGTTCTTC.

This sequence joins TRBV4-3 and TRBJ2-7; D is ambiguous. Germline V CDR1 and CDR2: LGHNA, YSLEER. This CDR3 has 15 amino acids. V was shortened by 0 bases and J by 2 bases, with 11 bases between the two germline ends. CDR3 residues: CASSQDFFSAYEQYF. The CDR3 region has the DNA TGCGCCAGCAGCCAAGACTTCTTCAGCGCCTACGAGCAGTACTTC.

The chain has TRBV4-3 and TRBJ1-5, with D unresolved. Trimming shortened V by 0 bases and J by 1 base, and 4 bases separated the two germline ends. Germline V gene lookup returns CDR1 LGHNA and CDR2 YSLEER. The CDR3 contains 14 residues. The CDR3 bases are TGCGCCAGCAGCCAAGACATCAGCAATCAGCCCCAGCATTTT. It yields the protein CASSQDISNQPQHF.

The chain carries TRBV11-1 and TRBJ2-7; 8 bases agree with TRBD2. The germline V gene has CDR1 SGHAT and CDR2 FQDESV (reference sequence). CDR3 size: 15 residues. The junction had 10 bases not matched to a gene; V was cut back by 5 bases and J by 4 bases. CDR3 protein: CASSPPGLGSYEQYF. The DNA for the CDR3 is TGTGCCAGCAGCCCCCCGGGACTAGGGTCATACGAGCAGTACTTC.

The chain couples TRBV19 to TRBJ2-2; D unresolved. Germline CDR1 and CDR2: LNHDA and SQIVND (reference sequence). V shed 2 bases and J shed 1 base, with 5 bases lying between them. This CDR3 region has 14 residues. This chain's CDR3 is CASSIPGNTGELFF. The CDR3, as DNA: TGTGCCAGTAGTATACCGGGGAACACCGGGGAGCTGTTTTTT.

The gene calls are TRBV10-3 and TRBJ2-1; 11 bases map to TRBD2. Germline CDR1 is ENHRY and CDR2 is SYGVKD. The junction had 8 bases not matched to a gene; V was cut back by 5 bases and J by 8 bases. The CDR3 loop spans 15 amino acids. The CDR3 DNA reads TGTGCCATCAGTAAACTAGCGGGAGACTCCCATGAGCAGTTCTTC. It codes for CAISKLAGDSHEQFF.

This chain joins TRBV5-5 and TRBJ1-5, with TRBD1 matching 7 bases. The CDR3 is 14 amino acids. The germline CDR1 and CDR2 sequences are SGHKS and YYEKEE (reference sequence). The trim removed 4 bases at V and 5 bases at J, leaving 6 bases unmatched. This CDR3 is CASSGGTAYQPQHF. CDR3 sequence (DNA): TGTGCCAGCAGCGGCGGGACAGCCTATCAGCCCCAGCATTTT.

The chain recombines TRBV30 with TRBJ2-3, with TRBD1 matching 11 bases. This CDR3 contains 14 residues. Germline CDR1 is GTSNPN and CDR2 is SVGIG (reference sequence). V shed 8 bases, J shed 2 bases, and the junction held 6 bases outside the gene matches. The CDR3 DNA is TGTGCCGGGACAGGGGGGACCCCCACAGATACGCAGTATTTT. Its protein is CAGTGGTPTDTQYF.

The gene calls are TRBV14 and TRBJ2-1, with 12 bases identical to TRBD2. The V gene end was trimmed by 0 bases and the J gene end by 4 bases; junction bases not matched to a gene: 4. There are 17 residues in the CDR3. Germline V gene lookup returns CDR1 SGHDN and CDR2 FVKESK. The CDR3, as DNA: TGTGCCAGCAGCCAAGATATGACTAGCGGGAGTTACAATGAGCAGTTCTTC. It yields the protein CASSQDMTSGSYNEQFF. The whole variable domain, remainder taken from reference TRBV14 and TRBJ2-1, is EAGVTQFPSHSVIEKGQTVTLRCDPISGHDNLYWYRRVMGKEIKFLLHFVKESKQDESGMPNNRFLAERTGGTYSTLKVQPAELEDSGVYFCASSQDMTSGSYNEQFFGPGTRLTVL.

V is TRBV2 and J is TRBJ2-6, with D possibly matching TRBD1 (7 bases). The ends were cut back, 7 bases at V and 4 bases at J, with 11 bases in the middle. CDR1 is SNHLY and CDR2 is FYNNEI in the germline V gene. The CDR3 is 14 residues long. The CDR3 DNA sequence: TGTGCCAGCAAGGGGGCGGGGGGGGCCAACGTCCTGACTTTC. It codes for CASKGAGGANVLTF. The full variable domain, its missing parts supplied by reference TRBV2 and TRBJ2-6, is EPEVTQTPSHQVTQMGQEVILRCVPISNHLYFYWYRQILGQKVEFLVSFYNNEISEKSEIFDDQFSVERPDGSNFTLKIRSTKLEDSAMYFCASKGAGGANVLTFGAGSRLTVL.

The V and J genes are TRBV9 and TRBJ1-2; D possibly corresponds to TRBD1 (5 bases). Germline V gene data show CDR1 as SGDLS and CDR2 as YYNGEE. The CDR3 has 15 amino acids. Trimming shortened V by 0 bases and J by 5 bases, and 14 bases separated the two germline ends. The CDR3 here is CASSVDGSTVYGYTF. DNA for the CDR3: TGTGCCAGCAGCGTAGATGGTTCGACAGTTTATGGCTACACCTTC.

The chain carries TRBV9 and TRBJ2-3; maybe TRBD2 (5 bases). CDR3 length equals 16 residues. CDR1 is SGDLS and CDR2 is YYNGEE in the germline V gene. The V end was cut by 1 base, the J end by 4 bases, with 16 bases between. This CDR3 is CASSVLSDWTSDTQYF. The CDR3 nucleotides read TGTGCCAGCAGCGTATTATCAGACTGGACTTCAGATACGCAGTATTTT.

V is TRBV18 and J is TRBJ1-1; maybe TRBD1 (6 bases). This CDR3 contains 14 residues. V shed 2 bases and J shed 3 bases, with 10 bases lying between them. The V gene's germline CDR1 is KGHSH and CDR2 LQKENI. Written as DNA, the CDR3 is TGTGCCAGCTCACCAATAGGGGGGGACACTGAAGCTTTCTTT. Its protein product is CASSPIGGDTEAFF.

This chain links TRBV7-2 with TRBJ1-3; no clear D. V was shortened by 2 bases and J by 10 bases, with 12 bases between the two germline ends. Germline V lookup: CDR1 SGHTA, CDR2 FQGNSA. The CDR3 is 13 amino acids. This CDR3 is CASSLRSGETIYF. CDR3 nucleotide sequence: TGTGCCAGCAGCTTACGTAGCGGGGAAACCATATATTTT. The full variable domain, completed using reference TRBV7-2 and TRBJ1-3, is GAGVSQSPSNKVTEKGKDVELRCDPISGHTALYWYRQSLGQGLEFLIYFQGNSAPDKSGLPSDRFSAERTGGSVSTLTIQRTQQEDSAVYLCASSLRSGETIYFGEGSWLTVV.

The genes are TRBV7-8 and TRBJ1-2, with D hard to call. Germline V CDR1 and CDR2: SGHVS, FQNEAQ. CDR3 length: 13 residues. Trimming stripped 3 bases from V and 5 bases from J, with 10 bases between. CDR3 sequence reads: CASSFAPGYGYTF. The CDR3 coding sequence is TGTGCCAGCAGCTTCGCCCCGGGGTATGGCTACACCTTC.